Below are 20 T cell receptor beta chains sequenced from a single sample in a study of T cell responses to AZD1222 COVID-19 vaccine. Using immunoSEQ multiplex PCR, the repertoire was profiled, and TCRdb retains in-frame clones only, with some absent. This sample has around 200,000 clones; roughly 92% occur once, and the top ten carry 1.5% to 2%. This specimen consisted of peripheral blood, obtained 28 days after the second AZD1222 dose. The receptors derive from an adult who received the AZD1222 COVID-19 vaccine.

The genes are TRBV19 and TRBJ2-4; 15 bases align to TRBD2. The V gene end was trimmed by 0 bases and the J gene end by 1 base; junction bases not matched to a gene: 4. Germline V gene data show CDR1 as LNHDA and CDR2 as SQIVND (reference sequence). CDR3 length: 19 residues. The DNA of the CDR3 is TGTGCCAGTAGTATAGAGGGACTAGCGGGAGGCAAGGCCAAAAACATTCAGTACTTC. The encoded protein is CASSIEGLAGGKAKNIQYF.

The rearrangement joins TRBV19 to TRBJ1-1; D call uncertain. This CDR3 region has 13 residues. V lost 6 bases and J lost 1, with 9 bases in between. Germline CDR1 is LNHDA and CDR2 is SQIVND (reference sequence). Here the CDR3 reads CASRTTANTEAFF. The CDR3 coding sequence is TGTGCCAGTAGAACAACAGCGAACACTGAAGCTTTCTTT.

This clone appeared once. The rearrangement links TRBV7-9 to TRBJ1-1; D call uncertain. The CDR3 totals 15 residues. The germline gives CDR1 SEHNR, CDR2 FQNEAQ (reference sequence). V was cut by 1 base and J by 2 bases, with 11 bases left in between. The chain's CDR3 is CASSLVAAPNTEAFF. The CDR3 DNA reads TGTGCCAGCAGCTTAGTAGCCGCACCCAACACTGAAGCTTTCTTT. Using reference TRBV7-9 and TRBJ1-1 for the parts outside the CDR3, the full variable domain is DTGVSQNPRHKITKRGQNVTFRCDPISEHNRLYWYRQTLGQGPEFLTYFQNEAQLEKSRLLSDRFSAERPKGSFSTLEIQRTEQGDSAMYLCASSLVAAPNTEAFFGQGTRLTVV.

The gene calls are TRBV24-1 and TRBJ2-7; D is ambiguous. Deletions cut 2 bases from V and 6 bases from J, with 7 bases between. Germline V CDR1 and CDR2: KGHDR, SFDVKD. The CDR3 sequence is 12 residues long. Written as DNA, the CDR3 is TGTGCCACCAGTGATTGGGGAAGCGAGCAGTACTTC. Its translation is CATSDWGSEQYF.

The chain is built from TRBV27 and TRBJ2-4; D is perhaps TRBD1 or TRBD2 (5 bases each). The V and J ends lost 10 bases and 1 base respectively, with 26 bases between them. Germline V gene lookup returns CDR1 MNHEY and CDR2 SMNVEV (reference sequence). CDR3 length: 18 residues. For the CDR3, the DNA is TGTGCCACCAGAAGGATTTTTGGGGGTTTAATGGCCAAAAACATTCAGTACTTC. Translated: CATRRIFGGLMAKNIQYF.

The gene calls are TRBV12-2 and TRBJ2-5; the table's D call TRBD1 went unverified against the DNA. TRBV12-2 is a recognized pseudogene. The CDR3 is 14 residues long. CDR3 bases: TGTGCAAGTCGCTTATTTACAGGGGGAGAGACCCAGTACTTC. As protein: CASRLFTGGETQYF.

The chain is built from TRBV19 and TRBJ2-1; unclear D gene. Germline CDR1 and CDR2: LNHDA and SQIVND (reference sequence). CDR3 length: 12 residues. V was shortened by 5 bases and J by 1 base, with 3 bases between the two germline ends. CDR3 in DNA: TGTGCCAGTAGTCGTTCCTACAATGAGCAGTTCTTC. Protein: CASSRSYNEQFF.

The CDR3 nucleotides read TGTGCTAGTGGTTTCGAGAACACTGAAGCTTTCTTT. This encodes CASGFENTEAFF. This chain joins TRBV12-5 and TRBJ1-1; D gene ambiguous. Trimming cost V 3 bases and J 1 base, with 3 bases left between them. Germline CDR1 reads LGHNT; CDR2 reads FRNRAP. The CDR3 has 12 amino acids. Drawing the rest from reference TRBV12-5 and TRBJ1-1, the complete variable domain is DARVTQTPRHKVTEMGQEVTMRCQPILGHNTVFWYRQTMMQGLELLAYFRNRAPLDDSGMPKDRFSAEMPDATLATLKIQPSEPRDSAVYFCASGFENTEAFFGQGTRLTVV.

This rearrangement joins TRBV15 to TRBJ1-6; possibly TRBD1 for D (6 bases). Germline CDR1 is LNHNV and CDR2 is YYDKDF (reference sequence). The CDR3 runs 14 residues. Trimming removed 0 bases at V and 10 bases at J, with 10 bases between. As DNA, the CDR3 is TGTGCCACCAGCAGAGAACAGGGTAGCTCACCCCTCCACTTT. The encoded protein is CATSREQGSSPLHF. The entire variable domain, with the rest obtained from reference TRBV15 and TRBJ1-6, is as follows: DAMVIQNPRYQVTQFGKPVTLSCSQTLNHNVMYWYQQKSSQAPKLLFHYYDKDFNNEADTPDNFQSRRPNTSFCFLDIRSPGLGDTAMYLCATSREQGSSPLHFGNGTRLTVT.

V usage is TRBV9 and J usage is TRBJ1-3; D may be TRBD1 (6 bases). Germline assignment: CDR1 SGDLS and CDR2 YYNGEE. The CDR3 runs to 14 residues. The germline V and J ends were trimmed by 4 bases and 4 bases, with 12 bases remaining between them. The CDR3 loop reads CASSPQGSGNTIYF. Here the CDR3 DNA reads TGTGCCAGCAGCCCCCAGGGGTCCGGAAACACCATATATTTT.

V usage is TRBV28 and J usage is TRBJ2-2, with D maybe TRBD2 (5 bases). CDR1 MDHEN and CDR2 SYDVKM come from the germline V gene. The CDR3 is 13 residues long. V was trimmed by 8 bases and J by 1 base, leaving 8 bases between them. The DNA of the CDR3 is TGTGCCAGCCGGGAAGGGAACACCGGGGAGCTGTTTTTT. This encodes CASREGNTGELFF.

The V call is TRBV19, the J call TRBJ1-5, with D possibly TRBD1 on 5 matching bases. Germline V gene data show CDR1 as LNHDA and CDR2 as SQIVND (reference sequence). The germline V and J ends were trimmed by 6 bases and 1 base, with 25 bases remaining between them. The CDR3 contains 19 residues. DNA of the CDR3: TGTGCCAGTAGGATAAGGACACCCGACTTCGGCCGGAGCAATCAGCCCCAGCATTTT. The encoded protein is CASRIRTPDFGRSNQPQHF.

V usage is TRBV11-3 and J usage is TRBJ2-7; 7 bases match TRBD1. The V gene end was trimmed by 6 bases and the J gene end by 3 bases; junction bases not matched to a gene: 8. Germline V gene lookup returns CDR1 SGHNT and CDR2 YENEEA. The CDR3 sequence is 14 residues long. The CDR3 loop reads CASSQDGQDYEQYF. The CDR3 DNA reads as TGTGCCAGCAGTCAAGACGGACAGGACTACGAGCAGTACTTC.

J is TRBJ1-2 and V is TRBV29-1; D unresolved. Germline V gene data show CDR1 as SQVTM and CDR2 as ANQGSEA. CDR3 size: 12 residues. Trimming pared 5 bases from V and 7 bases from J, leaving 14 bases between. CDR3: CSVRPSAGGYTF. The CDR3 bases are TGCAGCGTTAGGCCCAGCGCGGGTGGCTACACCTTC.

J is TRBJ1-4 and V is TRBV10-2; D unresolved. CDR1 is WSHSY, CDR2 SAAADI, per germline. V was pared by 0 bases and J by 6 bases, with 2 bases between. The CDR3 has 12 amino acids. CDR3 bases: TGCGCCAGCAGTGAGTCACATGAAAAACTGTTTTTT. The encoded protein is CASSESHEKLFF.

The rearrangement uses TRBV2 and TRBJ2-7, with a tentative D call TRBD2 (7 bases). Trimming removed 6 bases from V and 1 base from J, with 13 bases in between. The CDR3 consists of 14 residues. Germline CDR1 reads SNHLY; CDR2 reads FYNNEI. CDR3 nucleotide sequence: TGTGCCAGCAGGAGGCGGGGGCAATCCTACGAGCAGTACTTC. Translating gives CASRRRGQSYEQYF.

This chain connects TRBV30 to TRBJ2-4; 9 nucleotides agree with TRBD2. The CDR3 runs to 12 residues. Germline values: CDR1 GTSNPN, CDR2 SVGIG (reference sequence). The V gene end was trimmed by 7 bases and the J gene end by 6 bases; junction bases not matched to a gene: 4. The CDR3 region has the DNA TGTGCCTCGACTAGCGGAAGAAACATTCAGTACTTC. Protein product: CASTSGRNIQYF.

This chain uses TRBV28 with TRBJ1-4, with D unresolved. CDR1 is MDHEN, CDR2 SYDVKM, per germline. Trimming removed 7 bases at V and 4 bases at J, with 13 bases between. CDR3 size: 14 residues. This chain's CDR3 is CASTHGPRNEKLFF. CDR3 coding DNA: TGTGCCAGCACTCACGGGCCCCGTAATGAAAAACTGTTTTTT.

The chain links TRBV7-3 to TRBJ2-3; tentative D call: TRBD1 (5 bases). Germline V CDR1 and CDR2: SGHTA, FQGTGA. This CDR3 is 15 amino acids long. V was cut by 2 bases and J by 2 bases, with 11 bases left in between. For the CDR3, the DNA is TGTGCCAGCAGCTTACGTCCGGACAACACAGATACGCAGTATTTT. Amino acid sequence: CASSLRPDNTDTQYF.

This sequence joins TRBV2 and TRBJ2-1; a possible D gene is TRBD2 (5 bases). V was trimmed by 2 bases and J by 4 bases, leaving 9 bases between them. CDR3 length equals 14 residues. Germline CDR1 is SNHLY and CDR2 is FYNNEI. DNA for the CDR3: TGTGCCAGCAGTGAAAGCGGCGTATACAATGAGCAGTTCTTC. Translation gives CASSESGVYNEQFF.